The clone carrying this T cell receptor beta chain was seen more than once but under ten times. This sample is part of a study of blood T cell repertoires in COVID-19. Assay used: immunoSEQ multiplex PCR; TCRdb lists only in-frame clones, some missing. The sample holds over 110,000 clones, 75% to 90% seen once. The CDR3 contains 16 residues. V shed 3 bases and J shed 6 bases, with 19 bases lying between them. In germline, CDR1 is KGHDR, CDR2 SFDVKD. This receptor was identified in a man in his sixties who had recovered from COVID-19. Specimen: PBMCs or T cells enriched from blood (not recorded which). This rearrangement joins TRBV24-1 to TRBJ1-2; D might be TRBD1 (5 bases). CDR3 loop: CATSDPVAGVMDGYTF. In DNA form, the CDR3 reads TGTGCCACCAGTGATCCCGTTGCGGGGGTAATGGATGGCTACACCTTC.